Shown below are 21 T cell receptor beta chains from a single sample sequenced in a study of monozygotic twins with inflammatory bowel disease. TCRdb reprocessed the 5' RACE reads, keeping one entry per CDR3 protein, no DNA. This sample lists approximately 400,000 distinct CDR3 sequences; its ten largest clones have more than 2%. The sequenced material came from blood. These receptor sequences come from a human donor with ulcerative colitis or Crohn's disease, or a healthy co-twin of an affected twin (not recorded which).

The V call is TRBV30, the J call TRBJ2-3. This CDR3 region has 12 residues. The germline CDR1 and CDR2 sequences are GTSNPN and SVGIG (reference sequence). CDR3 protein: CAWGQASDTQYF.

The genes are TRBV5-1 and TRBJ1-5. This CDR3 region has 14 residues. The germline CDR1 and CDR2 sequences are SGHRS and YFSETQ. CDR3 loop: CASSTRAGGQPQHF.

The genes are TRBV7-7 and TRBJ2-2; there is no DNA to check the TCRdb D call of TRBD1. CDR3 length equals 15 residues. The V gene's germline CDR1 is SSHAT and CDR2 FNYEAQ (reference sequence). The CDR3 spells CASSLVGDHTGELFF.

The chain combines TRBV20-1 with TRBJ2-3. The CDR3 spans 12 residues. Germline V gives CDR1 DFQATT, CDR2 SNEGSKA (reference sequence). CDR3 region: CSARSAADTQYF.

V gene TRBV5-1 combines with J gene TRBJ2-3; as DNA is missing, the TRBD2 call by TCRdb cannot be tested. Germline CDR1 and CDR2: SGHRS and YFSETQ. The CDR3 consists of 16 residues. CDR3 sequence: CASRRSTSGGTDTQYF.

The J gene is TRBJ1-1, the V gene TRBV7-6; the TRBD1 assignment by TCRdb is unverifiable without DNA. The V gene's germline CDR1 is SGHVS and CDR2 FNYEAQ. This CDR3 comprises 15 residues. Here the CDR3 reads CASSLGRGWDTEAFF.

The chain employs TRBV5-6 and TRBJ1-5; TCRdb proposes TRBD1, but this gene call is untestable without DNA. The CDR3 is 16 amino acids. The germline CDR1 and CDR2 sequences are SGHDT and YYEEEE. CDR3 sequence reads: CASSLAGGYGNQPQHF.

This chain links TRBV7-2 with TRBJ1-5; TCRdb's D call of TRBD1 is untestable without DNA. Germline loops: CDR1 SGHTA, CDR2 FQGNSA. The CDR3 is 16 amino acids. CDR3 in amino acids: CASSSGQGLINQPQHF.

J is TRBJ2-2 and V is TRBV27; checking the TCRdb D call of TRBD1 is not possible without DNA. The CDR3 is made up of 14 amino acids. The germline gives CDR1 MNHEY, CDR2 SMNVEV (reference sequence). The chain's CDR3 is CASSKKQGIGELFF.

The gene calls are TRBV7-8 and TRBJ1-4. CDR3 size: 16 residues. Germline CDR1 and CDR2: SGHVS and FQNEAQ. This chain's CDR3 is CASSLERAGTNEKLFF.

The CDR3 here is CSATQGRNTEAFF. This sequence joins TRBV29-1 and TRBJ1-1; lacking DNA, the TRBD1 call made by TCRdb goes unchecked. Germline values: CDR1 SQVTM, CDR2 ANQGSEA. The CDR3 consists of 13 residues.

J is TRBJ2-5 and V is TRBV2; the D gene TCRdb calls, TRBD2, cannot be checked with no DNA. The CDR3 is made up of 14 amino acids. Germline values: CDR1 SNHLY, CDR2 FYNNEI. The CDR3 loop reads CASSEFALTGTQYF.

The chain employs TRBV27 and TRBJ2-1; as DNA is missing, the TRBD2 call by TCRdb cannot be tested. CDR1 and CDR2 (germline): MNHEY, SMNVEV (reference sequence). This CDR3 comprises 17 residues. The CDR3 loop reads CASSRTGTHSSYNEQFF.

The chain links TRBV12-3 or TRBV12-4 to TRBJ2-1. The CDR3 covers 17 residues. The chain's CDR3 is CASSERLSFSSYNEQFF.

The chain carries TRBV28 and TRBJ2-2; TCRdb's D call of TRBD2 is untestable without DNA. The CDR3 has 15 residues. The germline CDR1 and CDR2 sequences are MDHEN and SYDVKM. The CDR3 reads CASSATSGGAGELFF. The whole variable domain, filled in from reference TRBV28 and TRBJ2-2, reads DVKVTQSSRYLVKRTGEKVFLECVQDMDHENMFWYRQDPGLGLRLIYFSYDVKMKEKGDIPEGYSVSREKKERFSLILESASTNQTSMYLCASSATSGGAGELFFGEGSRLTVL.

The chain uses TRBV5-1 and TRBJ1-2; lacking DNA, the TRBD1 call made by TCRdb goes unchecked. The CDR3 has 15 residues. Germline CDR1 reads SGHRS; CDR2 reads YFSETQ. CDR3 sequence: CASSSGQDTNYGYTF.

The gene calls are TRBV5-6 and TRBJ1-1; TCRdb gives TRBD1 as the D gene, but with no DNA this cannot be confirmed. From germline, CDR1 is SGHDT and CDR2 YYEEEE. This CDR3 region has 13 residues. The CDR3 protein is CASSAQQGSEAFF.

The CDR3 is CSARVPGGQHQHF. The chain has TRBV20-1 and TRBJ1-5; no DNA is available, so the TRBD1 call from TCRdb remains unchecked. The CDR3 extends over 13 amino acids. Germline V gene sequence: CDR1 DFQATT, CDR2 SNEGSKA (reference sequence).

The chain employs TRBV12-3 or TRBV12-4 and TRBJ2-1; no DNA is available, so the TRBD2 call from TCRdb remains unchecked. The CDR3 spans 15 residues. The CDR3 here is CASNALAGGGNEQFF.

The chain joins TRBV7-2 to TRBJ1-1; TCRdb designates TRBD1, a call that cannot be tested without DNA. The CDR3 length is 16 residues. CDR1 SGHTA and CDR2 FQGNSA come from the germline V gene. Here the CDR3 reads CASSVNRGSLDTEAFF.

The chain has TRBV18 and TRBJ2-3; TCRdb selects TRBD1, and the lack of DNA leaves this call unchecked. Germline loops: CDR1 KGHSH, CDR2 LQKENI. The CDR3 is 16 residues long. CDR3 protein: CASSPLPGTGLDTQYF.